Following are 5 T cell receptor beta chains from one sample sequenced in a study of regulatory T cells in long-lasting Graves disease. CDR3 regions were amplified by Arm-PCR using iRepertoire HTBI primers to build TCR beta libraries. TCRdb re-called the multiplex PCR reads through MiXCR, storing one row per CDR3 protein. The sample holds about 290,000 distinct CDR3 sequences, roughly a fifth seen once. The sample's time point: persistent/refractory GD, antithyroid drugs over 5 years with positive TRAb. PBMC-derived RNA was used for the TCR library. The source material was peripheral blood mononuclear cells (PBMCs), sampled when the disease was refractory, from a patient treated with antithyroid drugs. These receptors were taken from a female donor with Graves disease.

This chain uses TRBV4-3 with TRBJ2-5, with 15 bases fitting TRBD2. With the DNA end fitting TRBJ2-1 better, the J assignment may be wrong. In germline, CDR1 is LGHNA, CDR2 YSLEER. The CDR3 length is 17 residues. The CDR3: CASSRRTSGRAGDEQFF. Here the CDR3 DNA reads TGCGCCAGCAGCCGTCGGACTAGCGGGAGGGCAGGAGATGAGCAGTTCTTC.

This clonotype was seen just once. At one boundary the junction diverges from the germline segment, which might be a read error. The chain has TRBV20-1 and TRBJ1-1; unclear D gene. CDR3 length equals 15 residues. Germline CDR1 is DFQATT and CDR2 is SNEGSKA (reference sequence). The CDR3 nucleotides read TGCAGTGCCTCCGACATGTCGAGAGGAGCCACTGAAGCTTCCTTT. Translating gives CSASDMSRGATEASF.

The genes are TRBV20-1 and TRBJ2-7, with TRBD2 as a possible D gene (5 bases). Per the germline V gene, CDR1 is DFQATT and CDR2 is SNEGSKA (reference sequence). The CDR3 runs to 11 residues. V shed 6 bases and J shed 3 bases, with 9 bases lying between them. CDR3 loop: CSAGKGYEQYF. The CDR3 bases are TGCAGTGCCGGGAAGGGCTACGAGCAGTACTTC.

This clonotype was observed many times. This chain connects TRBV28 to TRBJ2-7; D gene unclear. The CDR3 spans 11 residues. Germline-derived CDR1 and CDR2 are MDHEN and SYDVKM. Deletions cut 6 bases from V and 0 bases from J, with 3 bases between. CDR3 coding DNA: TGTGCCAGCAGCGTCTCCTACGAGCAGTACTTC. Protein sequence: CASSVSYEQYF. Looking up the rest from reference TRBV28 and TRBJ2-7 gives the full variable domain: DVKVTQSSRYLVKRTGEKVFLECVQDMDHENMFWYRQDPGLGLRLIYFSYDVKMKEKGDIPEGYSVSREKKERFSLILESASTNQTSMYLCASSVSYEQYFGPGTRLTVT.

This chain links TRBV27 with TRBJ2-2, with D perhaps TRBD2 (6 bases). The V gene lost 5 bases and the J gene lost 3 bases, with 10 bases spanning the gap. This CDR3 has 14 residues. Germline-derived CDR1 and CDR2 are MNHEY and SMNVEV (reference sequence). The CDR3 sequence: CASSRSGDTGELFF. CDR3 DNA: TGTGCCAGCAGTCGATCGGGGGACACCGGGGAGCTGTTTTTT.